Each of the 19 T cell receptor beta chains below was sequenced from the same sample in a study of T cell responses to AZD1222 COVID-19 vaccine. Here immunoSEQ multiplex PCR was the method, and the copy in TCRdb shows in-frame clones only, minus some. Among 90,000 to 150,000 clones listed, 88% were seen once. Specimen: peripheral blood, collected on day 0 of AZD1222 vaccination. The receptors originated from an adult in good health.

V is TRBV28 and J is TRBJ1-2; 8 bases are a match to TRBD1. Germline V CDR1 and CDR2: MDHEN, SYDVKM. The CDR3 runs 13 residues. V was clipped by 5 bases and J by 5 bases; unmatched bases: 4. The CDR3 DNA sequence: TGTGCCAGCAGTCGGACAGGGAGGTATGGCTACACCTTC. Its translation is CASSRTGRYGYTF.

This rearrangement joins TRBV5-1 to TRBJ2-3; the match to TRBD2 covers 9 bases. The CDR3 runs 17 residues. CDR1 is SGHRS and CDR2 is YFSETQ in the germline V gene. The V and J ends lost 0 bases and 0 bases, in that order; junction bases with no gene match: 5. CDR3 bases: TGCGCCAGCAGCTTGGAGCCTAGCGGGGCTAGCACAGATACGCAGTATTTT. Protein sequence: CASSLEPSGASTDTQYF.

The rearrangement links TRBV5-6 to TRBJ2-3; D perhaps matches TRBD1 (5 bases). The CDR3 spans 12 residues. V lost 4 bases and J 6 bases, leaving 9 bases between the germline ends. Germline V gene lookup returns CDR1 SGHDT and CDR2 YYEEEE. The CDR3: CASSPPGDTQYF. In nucleotides, the CDR3 is TGTGCCAGCAGCCCACCAGGGGATACGCAGTATTTT.

This chain links TRBV28 with TRBJ2-7; 9 bases fit TRBD1. From germline, CDR1 is MDHEN and CDR2 SYDVKM. J was trimmed by 3 bases and V by 2 bases; bases with no gene match: 5. The CDR3 consists of 15 residues. CDR3 DNA: TGTGCCAGCAGTTTAGGGACAGGGAGGGGCTACGAGCAGTACTTC. This translates into CASSLGTGRGYEQYF.

The J gene is TRBJ2-6, the V gene TRBV5-4; D may correspond to TRBD1 or TRBD2 (5 bases each). Per the germline V gene, CDR1 is SGHNT and CDR2 is YYREEE (reference sequence). V was pared by 0 bases and J by 4 bases, with 17 bases between. This CDR3 has 18 amino acids. CDR3 protein: CASSLGGARRGGANVLTF. The CDR3 DNA sequence: TGTGCCAGCAGCTTGGGAGGGGCCCGTCGAGGAGGGGCCAACGTCCTGACTTTC.

The chain combines TRBV28 with TRBJ1-5, with 7 nucleotides matching TRBD1. CDR1 is MDHEN, CDR2 SYDVKM, per germline. The CDR3 covers 15 residues. V was clipped by 2 bases and J by 6 bases; unmatched bases: 7. CDR3 in DNA: TGTGCCAGCAGTTTACCCAGGGGGGGAGGTCAGCCCCAGCATTTT. Translated, it gives CASSLPRGGGQPQHF.

The CDR3 region has the DNA TGTGCCAGCTCCTCGGGAAATGAGCAGTTCTTC. This translates into CASSSGNEQFF. V and J are TRBV6-5 and TRBJ2-1, with a tentative D call TRBD2 (5 bases). Trimming took 8 bases from V and 7 from J, leaving 9 bases between them. The CDR3 has 11 residues. Looked up from germline, CDR1 is MNHEY and CDR2 is SVGAGI.

The rearrangement uses TRBV2 and TRBJ2-7; 14 bases are shared with TRBD2. The V gene end was trimmed by 8 bases and the J gene end by 3 bases; junction bases not matched to a gene: 18. The CDR3 covers 19 residues. Germline loops: CDR1 SNHLY, CDR2 FYNNEI. CDR3 bases: TGTGCCAGCTCGCCTCCACCCGGGACTAGCGGGAGCCAAATCTACGAGCAGTACTTC. It yields the protein CASSPPPGTSGSQIYEQYF.

This rearrangement joins TRBV28 to TRBJ2-7; D perhaps matches TRBD1 (6 bases). Germline loops: CDR1 MDHEN, CDR2 SYDVKM. The CDR3 is made up of 14 amino acids. V was pared by 5 bases and J by 3 bases, with 14 bases between. CDR3 in amino acids: CASSPGQFDYEQYF. The CDR3 DNA reads as TGTGCCAGCAGTCCCGGACAGTTTGACTACGAGCAGTACTTC.

As regards this clone: The junction does not match germline at one end; this may be a read error. The DNA of the CDR3 is TGTGCCACCAGTGATGCGGGACAGGACTTC. It yields the protein CATSDAGQDF. This chain joins TRBV24-1 and TRBJ1-2; 8 nucleotides match TRBD1. The CDR3 consists of 10 residues. The germline V gene has CDR1 KGHDR and CDR2 SFDVKD.

The J gene is TRBJ1-5, the V gene TRBV28, with 8 nucleotides matching TRBD1. Germline trimming cut 7 bases from V and 2 bases from J; bases unmatched to any gene: 7. The CDR3 loop spans 15 amino acids. Per germline, CDR1 MDHEN and CDR2 SYDVKM. CDR3 sequence reads: CASNPLGQGNQPQHF. The DNA of the CDR3 is TGTGCCAGCAACCCCCTGGGACAGGGCAATCAGCCCCAGCATTTT.

V gene TRBV29-1 combines with J gene TRBJ1-1; 9 bases map to TRBD1. CDR3 length: 12 residues. After removal of 6 bases from V and 5 bases from J, the junction contained 4 bases not matched to a gene. CDR1 is SQVTM and CDR2 is ANQGSEA in the germline V gene. CDR3: CSVTGGRTEAFF. CDR3 nucleotide sequence: TGCAGCGTGACAGGGGGAAGGACTGAAGCTTTCTTT.

The rearrangement uses TRBV7-9 and TRBJ1-3; TRBD1 aligns across 12 bases. V was clipped by 4 bases and J by 4 bases; unmatched bases: 5. The CDR3 runs to 16 residues. Germline CDR1 is SEHNR and CDR2 is FQNEAQ (reference sequence). As DNA, the CDR3 is TGTGCCAGCAGCTCCGGGACAGGGGGCTCAGGAAACACCATATATTTT. Its protein product is CASSSGTGGSGNTIYF.

The gene calls are TRBV18 and TRBJ2-7, with D maybe TRBD1 (6 bases). CDR1 and CDR2 from the germline V gene are KGHSH and LQKENI. The CDR3 contains 13 residues. Trimming cost V 3 bases and J 5 bases, with 11 bases left between them. The CDR3: CASSPQGRHEQYF. The CDR3 coding sequence is TGTGCCAGCTCACCCCAGGGGCGTCACGAGCAGTACTTC.

The chain has TRBV6-5 and TRBJ2-7, with D possibly being TRBD2 (6 bases). CDR1 MNHEY and CDR2 SVGAGI come from the germline V gene. This CDR3 comprises 12 residues. V was shortened by 2 bases and J by 6 bases, with 8 bases between the two germline ends. The CDR3, as DNA: TGTGCCAGCAGTTACACCGGGGGCGAGCAGTACTTC. The encoded protein is CASSYTGGEQYF.

J is TRBJ1-1 and V is TRBV5-1, with 9 nucleotides matching TRBD1. Germline V gene sequence: CDR1 SGHRS, CDR2 YFSETQ. V lost 2 bases, J lost 0 bases, and 2 bases stayed unmatched. The CDR3 is 15 residues long. Written as DNA, the CDR3 is TGCGCCAGCAGCTTCGGGACAGGGCTGAACACTGAAGCTTTCTTT. It is translated as CASSFGTGLNTEAFF.

V usage is TRBV5-1 and J usage is TRBJ2-1; 8 bases align to TRBD2. Germline CDR1 SGHRS, CDR2 YFSETQ. The CDR3 contains 16 residues. The trim removed 0 bases at V and 2 bases at J, leaving 4 bases unmatched. CDR3 nucleotide sequence: TGCGCCAGCAGCTTGGAAGCTAGCGGGCCCTACAATGAGCAGTTCTTC. This encodes CASSLEASGPYNEQFF.

This chain uses TRBV4-1 with TRBJ1-2, with 7 bases fitting TRBD1. The ends lost 1 base at V and 6 bases at J; junction bases unmatched: 5. Germline CDR1 reads MGHRA; CDR2 reads YSYEKL. The CDR3 extends over 14 amino acids. CDR3 region: CASSQADRANGYTF. CDR3 DNA sequence: TGCGCCAGCAGCCAAGCCGACAGGGCAAATGGCTACACCTTC.

The rearrangement joins TRBV28 to TRBJ2-3; tentative D call: TRBD2 (6 bases). The V end lost 4 bases, the J end lost 6 bases, and 26 bases lay between the germline ends. The CDR3 covers 18 residues. CDR1 and CDR2 (germline): MDHEN, SYDVKM. Here the CDR3 DNA reads TGTGCCAGCAGTTCCCTCCCAGGAGGGCGAGGGGCCAAGGATACGCAGTATTTT. Protein product: CASSSLPGGRGAKDTQYF.